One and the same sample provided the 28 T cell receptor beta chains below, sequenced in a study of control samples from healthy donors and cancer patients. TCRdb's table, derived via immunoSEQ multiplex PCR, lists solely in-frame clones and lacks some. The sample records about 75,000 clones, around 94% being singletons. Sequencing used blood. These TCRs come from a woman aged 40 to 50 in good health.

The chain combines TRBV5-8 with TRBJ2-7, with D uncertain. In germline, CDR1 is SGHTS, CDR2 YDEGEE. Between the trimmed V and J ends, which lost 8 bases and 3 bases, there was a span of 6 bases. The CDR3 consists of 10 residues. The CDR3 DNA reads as TGTGCCAGTATCCACTACGAGCAGTACTTC. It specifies CASIHYEQYF. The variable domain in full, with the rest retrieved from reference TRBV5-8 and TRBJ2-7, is EAGVTQSPTHLIKTRGQQATLRCSPISGHTSVYWYQQALGLGLQFLLWYDEGEERNRGNFPPRFSGRQFPNYSSELNVNALELEDSALYLCASIHYEQYFGPGTRLTVT.

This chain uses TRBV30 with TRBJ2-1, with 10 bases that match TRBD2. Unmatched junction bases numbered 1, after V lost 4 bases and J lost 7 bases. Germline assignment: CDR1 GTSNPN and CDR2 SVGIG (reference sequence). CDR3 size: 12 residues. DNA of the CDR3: TGTGCCTGGACTAGCGGGAGTAATGAGCAGTTCTTC. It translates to CAWTSGSNEQFF.

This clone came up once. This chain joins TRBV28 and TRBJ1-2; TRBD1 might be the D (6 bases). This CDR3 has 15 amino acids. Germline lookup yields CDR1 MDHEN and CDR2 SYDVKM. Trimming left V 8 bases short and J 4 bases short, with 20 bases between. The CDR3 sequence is CASSDPGGAGYGYTF. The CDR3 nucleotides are TGTGCCAGCTCAGACCCCGGGGGCGCGGGCTATGGCTACACCTTC.

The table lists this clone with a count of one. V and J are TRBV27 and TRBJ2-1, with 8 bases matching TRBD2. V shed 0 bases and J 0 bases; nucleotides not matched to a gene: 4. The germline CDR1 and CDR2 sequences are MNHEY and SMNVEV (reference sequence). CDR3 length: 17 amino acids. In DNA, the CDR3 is TGTGCCAGCAGTTTATCAAAAGCGGGAGACTCCTACAATGAGCAGTTCTTC. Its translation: CASSLSKAGDSYNEQFF.

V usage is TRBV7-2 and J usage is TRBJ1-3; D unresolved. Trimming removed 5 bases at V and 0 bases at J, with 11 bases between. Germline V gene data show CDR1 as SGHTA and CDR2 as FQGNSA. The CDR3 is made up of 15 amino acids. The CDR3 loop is CASSPDGYSGNTIYF. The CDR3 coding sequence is TGTGCCAGCAGCCCGGACGGATACTCTGGAAACACCATATATTTT. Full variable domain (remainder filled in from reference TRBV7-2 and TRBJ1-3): GAGVSQSPSNKVTEKGKDVELRCDPISGHTALYWYRQSLGQGLEFLIYFQGNSAPDKSGLPSDRFSAERTGGSVSTLTIQRTQQEDSAVYLCASSPDGYSGNTIYFGEGSWLTVV.

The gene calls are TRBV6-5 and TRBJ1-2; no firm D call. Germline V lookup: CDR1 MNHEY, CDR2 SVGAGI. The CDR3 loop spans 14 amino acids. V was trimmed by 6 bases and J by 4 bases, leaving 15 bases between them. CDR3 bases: TGTGCCAGCAGCCCGAAGGCGAGACTCTATGGCTACACCTTC. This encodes CASSPKARLYGYTF.

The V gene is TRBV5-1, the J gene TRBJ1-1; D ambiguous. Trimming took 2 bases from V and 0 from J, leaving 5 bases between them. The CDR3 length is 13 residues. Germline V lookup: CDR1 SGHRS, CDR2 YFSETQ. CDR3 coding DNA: TGCGCCAGCAGCTTAAGGGTGAACACTGAAGCTTTCTTT. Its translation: CASSLRVNTEAFF.

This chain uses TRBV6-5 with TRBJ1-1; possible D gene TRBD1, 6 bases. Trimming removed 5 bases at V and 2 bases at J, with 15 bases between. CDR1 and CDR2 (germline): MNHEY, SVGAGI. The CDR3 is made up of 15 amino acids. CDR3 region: CASSSTGRGNTEAFF. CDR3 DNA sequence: TGTGCCAGCAGTAGTACAGGGAGAGGCAACACTGAAGCTTTCTTT.

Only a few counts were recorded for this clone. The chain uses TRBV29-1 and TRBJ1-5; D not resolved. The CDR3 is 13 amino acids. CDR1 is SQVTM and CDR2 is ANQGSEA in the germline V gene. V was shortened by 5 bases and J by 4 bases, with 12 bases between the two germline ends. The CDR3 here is CSVQLSINQPQHF. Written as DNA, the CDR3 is TGCAGCGTTCAGTTGAGTATTAATCAGCCCCAGCATTTT.

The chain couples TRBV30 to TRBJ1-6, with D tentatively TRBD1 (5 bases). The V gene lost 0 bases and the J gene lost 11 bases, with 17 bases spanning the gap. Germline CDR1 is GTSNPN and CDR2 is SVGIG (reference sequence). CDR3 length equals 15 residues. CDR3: CAWSVGGSDWAPLHF. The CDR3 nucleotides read TGTGCCTGGAGTGTGGGGGGATCGGACTGGGCACCCCTCCACTTT. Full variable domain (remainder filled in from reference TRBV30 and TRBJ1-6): SQTIHQWPATLVQPVGSPLSLECTVEGTSNPNLYWYRQAAGRGLQLLFYSVGIGQISSEVPQNLSASRPQDRQFILSSKKLLLSDSGFYLCAWSVGGSDWAPLHFGNGTRLTVT.

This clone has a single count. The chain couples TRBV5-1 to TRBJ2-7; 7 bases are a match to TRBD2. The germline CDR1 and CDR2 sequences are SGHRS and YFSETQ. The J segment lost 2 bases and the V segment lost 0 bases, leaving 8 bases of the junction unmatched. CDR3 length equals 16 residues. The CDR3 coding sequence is TGCGCCAGCAGCTTGGCTGATGGACTAGAGGCCTACGAGCAGTACTTC. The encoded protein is CASSLADGLEAYEQYF.

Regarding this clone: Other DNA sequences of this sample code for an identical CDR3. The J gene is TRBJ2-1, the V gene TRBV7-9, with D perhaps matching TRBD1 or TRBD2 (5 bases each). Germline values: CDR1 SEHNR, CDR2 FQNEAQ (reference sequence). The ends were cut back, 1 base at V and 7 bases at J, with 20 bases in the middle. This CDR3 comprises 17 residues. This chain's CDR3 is CASSLGVGGRAGNEQFF. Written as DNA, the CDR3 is TGTGCCAGCAGCTTAGGGGTTGGGGGTCGGGCAGGGAATGAGCAGTTCTTC. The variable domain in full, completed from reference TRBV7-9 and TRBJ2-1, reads DTGVSQNPRHKITKRGQNVTFRCDPISEHNRLYWYRQTLGQGPEFLTYFQNEAQLEKSRLLSDRFSAERPKGSFSTLEIQRTEQGDSAMYLCASSLGVGGRAGNEQFFGPGTRLTVL.

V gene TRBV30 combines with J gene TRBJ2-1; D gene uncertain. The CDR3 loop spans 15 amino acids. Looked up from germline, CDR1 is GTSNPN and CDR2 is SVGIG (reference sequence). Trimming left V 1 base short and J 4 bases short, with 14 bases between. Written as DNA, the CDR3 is TGTGCCTGGAGTGCCAACTCTGGACCTTACAATGAGCAGTTCTTC. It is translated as CAWSANSGPYNEQFF.

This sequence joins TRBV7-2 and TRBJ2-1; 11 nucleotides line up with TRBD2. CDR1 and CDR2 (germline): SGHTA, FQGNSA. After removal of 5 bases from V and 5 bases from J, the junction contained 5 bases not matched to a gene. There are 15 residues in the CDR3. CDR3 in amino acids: CASSPGLAEHNEQFF. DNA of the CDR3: TGTGCCAGCAGCCCGGGACTAGCGGAGCACAATGAGCAGTTCTTC.

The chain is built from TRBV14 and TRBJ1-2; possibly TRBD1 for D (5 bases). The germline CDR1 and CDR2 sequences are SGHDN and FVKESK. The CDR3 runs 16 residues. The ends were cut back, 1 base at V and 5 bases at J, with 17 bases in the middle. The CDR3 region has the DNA TGTGCCAGCAGCCAAGCCGGTAGGCAGGGTTATTATGGCTACACCTTC. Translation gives CASSQAGRQGYYGYTF.

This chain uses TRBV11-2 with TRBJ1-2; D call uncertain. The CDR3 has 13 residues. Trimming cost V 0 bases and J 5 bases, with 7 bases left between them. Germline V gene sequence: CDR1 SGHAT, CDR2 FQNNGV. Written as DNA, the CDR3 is TGTGCCAGCAGCTTAGATCTGGGTTATGGCTACACCTTC. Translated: CASSLDLGYGYTF.

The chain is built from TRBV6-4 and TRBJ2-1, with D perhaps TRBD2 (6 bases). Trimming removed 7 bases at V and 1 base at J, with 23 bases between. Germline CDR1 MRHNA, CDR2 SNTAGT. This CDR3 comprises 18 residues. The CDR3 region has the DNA TGTGCCAGCATGGGACGACCCGTGACTAGGGGATCCTACAATGAGCAGTTCTTC. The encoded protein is CASMGRPVTRGSYNEQFF.

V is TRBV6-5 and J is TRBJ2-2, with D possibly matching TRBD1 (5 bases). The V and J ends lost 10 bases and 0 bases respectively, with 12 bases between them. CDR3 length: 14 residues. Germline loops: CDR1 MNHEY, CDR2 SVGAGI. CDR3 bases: TGTGCCACTTGCCGGACATCGAACACCGGGGAGCTGTTTTTT. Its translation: CATCRTSNTGELFF.

The CDR3 nucleotides are TGCGCCAGCAGGACCACGAATAGGGAGAACACTGAAGCTTTCTTT. It specifies CASRTTNRENTEAFF. This chain connects TRBV5-1 to TRBJ1-1, with D unresolved. The V gene lost 5 bases and the J gene lost 1 base, with 15 bases spanning the gap. Per the germline V gene, CDR1 is SGHRS and CDR2 is YFSETQ. The CDR3 runs 15 residues.

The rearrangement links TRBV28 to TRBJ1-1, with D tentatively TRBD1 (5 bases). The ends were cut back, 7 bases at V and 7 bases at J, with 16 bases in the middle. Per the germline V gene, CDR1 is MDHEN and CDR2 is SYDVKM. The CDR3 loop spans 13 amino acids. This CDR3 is CASTKFTGLEAFF. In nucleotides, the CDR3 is TGTGCCAGCACCAAATTCACAGGCCTTGAAGCTTTCTTT.

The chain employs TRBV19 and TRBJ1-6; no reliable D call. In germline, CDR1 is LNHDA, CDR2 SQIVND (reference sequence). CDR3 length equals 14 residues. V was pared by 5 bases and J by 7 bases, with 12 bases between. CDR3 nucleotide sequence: TGTGCCAGTAGTGTGGAATTATGGAATTCACCCCTCCACTTT. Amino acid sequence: CASSVELWNSPLHF.

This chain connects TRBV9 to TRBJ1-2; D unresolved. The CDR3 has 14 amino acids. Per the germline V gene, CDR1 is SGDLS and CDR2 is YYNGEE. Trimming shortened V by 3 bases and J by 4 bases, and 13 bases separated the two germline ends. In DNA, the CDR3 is TGTGCCAGCAGCGCGTCTCAAACCTCCTATGGCTACACCTTC. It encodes CASSASQTSYGYTF. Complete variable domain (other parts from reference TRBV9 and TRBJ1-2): DSGVTQTPKHLITATGQRVTLRCSPRSGDLSVYWYQQSLDQGLQFLIQYYNGEERAKGNILERFSAQQFPDLHSELNLSSLELGDSALYFCASSASQTSYGYTFGSGTRLTVV.

CDR3 nucleotide sequence: TGCAGTGCTAGTCTGGACAGGAGCTACAATGAGCAGTTCTTC. Translating gives CSASLDRSYNEQFF. The V call is TRBV20-1, the J call TRBJ2-1, with 7 bases identical to TRBD1. Trimming took 3 bases from V and 3 from J; bases not matched to a gene: 5. This CDR3 region has 14 residues. Germline values: CDR1 DFQATT, CDR2 SNEGSKA (reference sequence).

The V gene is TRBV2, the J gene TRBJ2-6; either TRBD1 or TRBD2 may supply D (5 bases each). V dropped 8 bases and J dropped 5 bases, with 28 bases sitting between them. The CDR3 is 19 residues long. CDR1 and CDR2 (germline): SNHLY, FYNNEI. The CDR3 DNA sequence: TGTGCCAGCTCCTCAACCGCACGGGGCCTTCTTGACAGGGCCAACGTCCTGACTTTC. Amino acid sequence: CASSSTARGLLDRANVLTF. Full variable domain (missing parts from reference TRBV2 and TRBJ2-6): EPEVTQTPSHQVTQMGQEVILRCVPISNHLYFYWYRQILGQKVEFLVSFYNNEISEKSEIFDDQFSVERPDGSNFTLKIRSTKLEDSAMYFCASSSTARGLLDRANVLTFGAGSRLTVL.

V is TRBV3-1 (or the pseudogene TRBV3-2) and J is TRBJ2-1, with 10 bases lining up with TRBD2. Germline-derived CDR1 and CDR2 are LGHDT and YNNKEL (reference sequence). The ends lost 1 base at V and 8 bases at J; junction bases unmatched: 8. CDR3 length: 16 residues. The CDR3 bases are TGTGCCAGCAGCCAAGCCGCTAGCGGGAGATGGTATGAGCAGTTCTTC. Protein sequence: CASSQAASGRWYEQFF.

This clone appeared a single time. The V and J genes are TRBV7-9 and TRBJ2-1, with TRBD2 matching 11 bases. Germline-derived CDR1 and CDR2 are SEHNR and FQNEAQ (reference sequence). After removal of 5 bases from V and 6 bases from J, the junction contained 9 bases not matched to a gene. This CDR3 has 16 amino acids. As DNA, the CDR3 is TGTGCCAGCAGCCCCGAGGGGACTAGCGGTGTCAATGAGCAGTTCTTC. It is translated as CASSPEGTSGVNEQFF. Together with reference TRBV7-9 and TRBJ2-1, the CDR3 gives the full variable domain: DTGVSQNPRHKITKRGQNVTFRCDPISEHNRLYWYRQTLGQGPEFLTYFQNEAQLEKSRLLSDRFSAERPKGSFSTLEIQRTEQGDSAMYLCASSPEGTSGVNEQFFGPGTRLTVL.

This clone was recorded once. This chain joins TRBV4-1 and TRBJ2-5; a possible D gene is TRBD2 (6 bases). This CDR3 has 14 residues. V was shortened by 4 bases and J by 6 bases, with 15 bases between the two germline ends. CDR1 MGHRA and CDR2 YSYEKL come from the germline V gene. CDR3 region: CASSPSAGWQTQYF. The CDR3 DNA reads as TGCGCCAGCAGCCCTTCGGCGGGATGGCAGACCCAGTACTTC.

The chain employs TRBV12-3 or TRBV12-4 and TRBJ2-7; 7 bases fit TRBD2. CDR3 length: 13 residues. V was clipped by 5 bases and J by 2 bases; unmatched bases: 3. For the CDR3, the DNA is TGTGCCAGCAGTCAGCGGGACCCCTACGAGCAGTACTTC. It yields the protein CASSQRDPYEQYF.